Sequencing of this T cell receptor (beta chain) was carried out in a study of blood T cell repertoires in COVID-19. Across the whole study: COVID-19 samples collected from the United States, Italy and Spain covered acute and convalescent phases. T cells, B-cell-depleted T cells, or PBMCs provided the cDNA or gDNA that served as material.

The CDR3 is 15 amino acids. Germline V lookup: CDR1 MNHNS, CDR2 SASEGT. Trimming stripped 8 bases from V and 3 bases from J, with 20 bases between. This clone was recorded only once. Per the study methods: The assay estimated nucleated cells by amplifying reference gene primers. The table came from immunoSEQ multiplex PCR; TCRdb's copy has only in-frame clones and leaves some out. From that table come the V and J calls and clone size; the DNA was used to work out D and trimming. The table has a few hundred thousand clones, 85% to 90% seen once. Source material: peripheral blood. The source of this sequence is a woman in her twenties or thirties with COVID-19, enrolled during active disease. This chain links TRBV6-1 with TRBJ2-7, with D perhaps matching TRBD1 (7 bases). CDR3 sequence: CASRERQGWRYEQYF. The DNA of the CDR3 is TGTGCCAGCCGGGAGAGACAGGGCTGGCGCTACGAGCAGTACTTC.